This T cell receptor (beta chain) was documented in a study of blood T cell repertoires in COVID-19. This CDR3 comprises 17 residues. V shed 2 bases and J shed 0 bases, with 15 bases lying between them. Germline lookup yields CDR1 WNHNN and CDR2 SYGVQD (reference sequence). Method: immunoSEQ multiplex PCR; TCRdb's copy keeps in-frame clones and lacks some. The data show 200,000 to 250,000 clones, 90% seen once. The TCR originated in a man younger than 40 who had been exposed to COVID-19. The V and J genes are TRBV10-1 and TRBJ2-3, with D possibly TRBD1 on 5 matching bases. Specimen: PBMCs or T cells enriched from blood (not recorded which). CDR3 sequence: CASSEGKQANSTDTQYF. The CDR3 DNA reads TGCGCCAGCAGTGAGGGCAAACAGGCGAATAGCACAGATACGCAGTATTTT.